This T cell receptor (beta chain) was captured by sequencing in a study of T cell responses to AZD1222 COVID-19 vaccine. Some clones are missing from TCRdb's copy, which holds only in-frame ones; the method was immunoSEQ multiplex PCR. The data contain fewer than 90,000 clones, around 90% of them singletons. Germline CDR1 LNHDA, CDR2 SQIVND (reference sequence). This CDR3 is 14 amino acids long. The J segment lost 6 bases and the V segment lost 2 bases, leaving 4 bases of the junction unmatched. The chain is built from TRBV19 and TRBJ1-5; 7 nucleotides match TRBD1. The sequences come from peripheral blood, collected 28 days after the second AZD1222 dose. The receptor was isolated from an adult who received the AZD1222 COVID-19 vaccine. The CDR3 nucleotides read TGTGCCAGTAGTATATTGCCAGGGGGTCAGCCCCAGCATTTT. Protein: CASSILPGGQPQHF.